This record covers a single TCR beta chain. TCRdb reprocessed the RT-PCR reads via MiXCR and lists one record per CDR3 protein. The sample lists 410,000 or so distinct CDR3 sequences, around 15% occurring once. This sample is part of a study of patients and donors after allogeneic stem cell transplantation. CDR1 and CDR2 from the germline V gene are MGHRA and YSYEKL. Between the trimmed V and J ends, which lost 1 base and 2 bases, there was a span of 17 bases. The CDR3 extends over 17 amino acids. The clonotype originates from a human donor who was either an allogeneic HSCT recipient or a stem cell or donor lymphocyte infusion donor (not recorded which). It is not recorded whose cells these are; they may come from a transplant donor. Sequenced sample: blood, either unsorted or a sorted T cell fraction (not recorded which). The V and J genes are TRBV4-1 and TRBJ1-2, with a possible D match to TRBD1 (5 bases). The chain's CDR3 is CASSQAWGRMRNYGYTF. DNA of the CDR3: TGCGCCAGCAGCCAAGCCTGGGGGAGGATGCGAAACTATGGCTACACCTTC.